The TCR beta chain under discussion was sequenced for a study of blood T cell repertoires in COVID-19. On the study more broadly: Nucleic acid was either cDNA or gDNA, and it came from T cells, B-cell-depleted T cells, or PBMCs.

Sequenced by immunoSEQ multiplex PCR; TCRdb stores in-frame clones only, minus some. The sample shows 30,000 or so clones, 88% of them seen only once. The TCR was taken from a human donor in a cohort sampled during active COVID-19. Sequencing was done on a sample of peripheral blood.

The CDR3 nucleotides are TGTGCCAGCAGTCCTCACAGGGTTCCCAATGAGCAGTTCTTC. It specifies CASSPHRVPNEQFF. This sequence joins TRBV28 and TRBJ2-1; D may be TRBD1 (6 bases). The V and J ends lost 5 bases and 6 bases respectively, with 14 bases between them. Germline values: CDR1 MDHEN, CDR2 SYDVKM. The CDR3 is 14 residues long.